These T cell receptor beta chains were read from a single sample in a study of OX40 agonist ivuxolimab in advanced cancers. Assay: immunoSEQ multiplex PCR; the TCRdb copy retains only in-frame clones and omits some. Altogether about 85,000 clones are present, 70% to 90% being singletons, with the ten largest covering 2%. The sequenced sample was CD4+ or CD8+ T cells sorted from blood, obtained in a trial of the OX40 agonist ivuxolimab. The receptor source for this set is an adult with an advanced solid tumor such as melanoma, head and neck, liver or kidney cancer. Both conserved end residues are part of each CDR3. D genes are given only for firm matches. Size is stated for part of the rows, as once, few or many counts, or as a class when the clone is expanded.

TRBD1,TRBV28,-,TRBJ1-1,TGTGCCAGCAGTTTATTGGGACAGGCCCATTCTGCTTTCTTT,CASSLLGQAHSAFF
-,TRBV11-3,once,TRBJ1-1,TGTGCCAGCAGCTCGAACACTGAAGCTTTCTTT,CASSSNTEAFF
-,TRBV19,-,TRBJ1-2,TGTGCCAGTAGTATTGTCCGCGCTAACTATGGCTACACCTTC,CASSIVRANYGYTF
TRBD1,TRBV5-1,-,TRBJ2-5,TGCGCCAGCAGCTTGTCGGGACAGGGCGAGACCCAGTACTTC,CASSLSGQGETQYF
-,TRBV10-3,-,TRBJ2-5,TGTGCCATCAGTGAGTCTCGGGCCCAGGAGACCCAGTACTTC,CAISESRAQETQYF
-,TRBV28,-,TRBJ1-5,TGTGCCAGCAGTCAGAGCAATCAGCCCCAGCATTTT,CASSQSNQPQHF
-,TRBV6-5,-,TRBJ2-5,TGTGCCAGCAGTCTCGGGAGCCGCGGGACCCAGTACTTC,CASSLGSRGTQYF
-,TRBV15,-,TRBJ1-1,TGTGCCACCAGCAGAGATCCGGTCATGGAAAGGGTCGTTAACGGGGGCACTGAAGCTTTCTTT,CATSRDPVMERVVNGGTEAFF
-,TRBV20-1,-,TRBJ1-1,TGCAGTGCTACAGTCAACACTGAAGCTTTCTTT,CSATVNTEAFF
TRBD2,TRBV30,-,TRBJ2-7,TGTGCCTGGACTAGCGGGGCTTTCTCCTACGAGCAGTACTTC,CAWTSGAFSYEQYF
-,TRBV19,-,TRBJ1-2,TGTGCCAGCAGTAAGAAGGGGAACTATGGCTACACCTTC,CASSKKGNYGYTF
-,TRBV6-1,-,TRBJ2-7,TGTGCCAGTCGGGACCGCTCCTACGAGCAGTACTTC,CASRDRSYEQYF
TRBD1,TRBV2,-,TRBJ2-1,TGTGCCAGCAGTGAAATAAGATCGGGACAGGGGGTTTTCTTC,CASSEIRSGQGVFF
TRBD1,TRBV9,once,TRBJ1-1,TGTGCCAGCAGCGGAGGGGAGACAGGGGGCACTGAAGCTTTCTTT,CASSGGETGGTEAFF
-,TRBV10-3,-,TRBJ2-1,TGTGCCATCAGTGAGTCGATGGGCACGCCGGGGACCTACAATGAGCAGTTCTTC,CAISESMGTPGTYNEQFF
-,TRBV5-1,-,TRBJ2-2,TGCGCCAGCAGCTTGTCTGGGGATCGCGCCGGGGAGCTGTTTTTT,CASSLSGDRAGELFF
TRBD1,TRBV27,once,TRBJ1-5,TGTGCCAGCAGCCTTTCCCCGAGGACAGGGGCAGATGGCAATCAGCCCCAGCATTTT,CASSLSPRTGADGNQPQHF
TRBD1,TRBV5-1,-,TRBJ1-1,TGCGCCAGCAGCCCATGGACAGGGGGGAACACTGAAGCTTTCTTT,CASSPWTGGNTEAFF
-,TRBV2,-,TRBJ2-1,TGTGCCAGCAGGGAAGGGTACAATGAGCAGTTCTTC,CASREGYNEQFF
-,TRBV30,-,TRBJ1-1,TGTGCCTGGAGTGTACAGGGGAACACTGAAGCTTTCTTT,CAWSVQGNTEAFF
-,TRBV28,-,TRBJ2-2,TGTGCCAGCAGTTTCGGAGGGGGAAACACCGGGGAGCTGTTTTTT,CASSFGGGNTGELFF
TRBD1,TRBV7-3,-,TRBJ1-6,TGTGCCAGCAGGACCACAGGGGTAAGATCACCCCTCCACTTT,CASRTTGVRSPLHF
-,TRBV5-1,-,TRBJ1-1,TGCGCCAGCAGCTTGACATCCGAGGGGACTGAAGCTTTCTTT,CASSLTSEGTEAFF
TRBD2,TRBV5-6,-,TRBJ2-7,TGTGCCAGCAGCTTGAGGCCTAGCGGGGGGCGCTTATCCTACGAGCAGTACTTC,CASSLRPSGGRLSYEQYF
-,TRBV7-2,-,TRBJ1-1,TGTGCCAGCAGCTCCCCCCGGGCCCAGGGACTGAAAGCTTTCTTT,CASSSPRAQGLKAFF
-,TRBV4-2,-,TRBJ1-5,TGTGCCAGCAGCCATAATCCCCGAAGAGGGGACAATCAGCCCCAGCATTTT,CASSHNPRRGDNQPQHF
-,TRBV9,-,TRBJ2-1,TGTGCCAGCAGCAGAGAAGGACAGTACAATGAGCAGTTCTTC,CASSREGQYNEQFF
-,TRBV19,once,TRBJ1-2,TGTGCCAGTAGTATAGAAGGGGTTTCAGAAGGCTACACCTTC,CASSIEGVSEGYTF